The clone carrying this TCR beta chain was counted many times. Its antigen remains unknown. The sample is drawn from a study of T-cell reconstitution after alpha-beta-depleted transplantation in children. Broader study findings: High day-60 TCRbeta diversity in some patients came from surviving recipient T cells and thymic progenitors. At around two months after transplant, the alpha-beta T cells were reportedly derived from several hundred expanded clones that came from non-depleted graft cells. Most T-cell counts and diversity one year after the transplant came from T cells that were newly produced.

The CDR3 extends over 13 amino acids. From germline, CDR1 is SEHNR and CDR2 FQNEAQ (reference sequence). The V end was cut by 5 bases, the J end by 4 bases, with 9 bases between. Unique molecular identifiers tagged the TCRbeta library. TCRdb fed the PCR reads into MiXCR, producing one record per CDR3 protein. The sample has about 510,000 distinct CDR3 sequences, 11% seen once. The material was PBMCs, mostly from graft donor cells, obtained 180 days after TCRalphabeta/CD19-depleted stem cell transplant. This chain joins TRBV7-9 and TRBJ1-5; D call uncertain. The source is a female patient between 2 and 15 years old who had a stem cell transplant for aplastic anemia, so the T cells may come from the graft donor. CDR3 bases: TGTGCCAGCAGCCCACGGGAGAATCAGCCCCAGCATTTT. Encoded protein: CASSPRENQPQHF.